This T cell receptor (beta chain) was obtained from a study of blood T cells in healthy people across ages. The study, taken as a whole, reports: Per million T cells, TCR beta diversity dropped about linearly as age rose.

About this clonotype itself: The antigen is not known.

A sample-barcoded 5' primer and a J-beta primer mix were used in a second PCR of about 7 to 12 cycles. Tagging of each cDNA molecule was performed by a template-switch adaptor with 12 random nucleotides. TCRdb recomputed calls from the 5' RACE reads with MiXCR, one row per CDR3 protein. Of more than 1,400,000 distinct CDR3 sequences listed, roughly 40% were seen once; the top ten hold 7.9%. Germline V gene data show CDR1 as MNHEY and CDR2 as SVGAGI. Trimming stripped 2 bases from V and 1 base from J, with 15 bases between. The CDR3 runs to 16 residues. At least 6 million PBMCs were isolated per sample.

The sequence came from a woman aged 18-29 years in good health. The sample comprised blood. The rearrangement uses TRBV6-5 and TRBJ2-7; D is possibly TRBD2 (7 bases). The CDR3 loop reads CASSYVGGRSSYEQYF. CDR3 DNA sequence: TGTGCCAGCAGTTACGTGGGGGGGCGGTCGTCCTACGAGCAGTACTTC.